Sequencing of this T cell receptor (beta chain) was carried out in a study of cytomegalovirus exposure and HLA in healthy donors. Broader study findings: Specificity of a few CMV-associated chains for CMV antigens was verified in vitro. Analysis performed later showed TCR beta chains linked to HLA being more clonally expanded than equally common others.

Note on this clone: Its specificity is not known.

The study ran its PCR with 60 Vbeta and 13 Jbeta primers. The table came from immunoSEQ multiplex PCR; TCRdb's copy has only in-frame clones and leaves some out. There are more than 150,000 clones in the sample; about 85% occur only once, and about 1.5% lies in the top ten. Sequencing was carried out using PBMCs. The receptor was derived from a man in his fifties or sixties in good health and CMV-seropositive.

CDR3 protein: CASSPPGYEQYF. The DNA of the CDR3 is TGCGCCAGCAGCCCCCCAGGCTACGAGCAGTACTTC. The genes are TRBV5-1 and TRBJ2-7, with D hard to call. The V end was cut by 4 bases, the J end by 3 bases, with 8 bases between. CDR1 and CDR2 from the germline V gene are SGHRS and YFSETQ. This CDR3 spans 12 amino acids.